This entry lists 30 T cell receptor beta chains sequenced from one sample in a study of T-cell reconstitution after alpha-beta-depleted transplantation in children. TCRbeta library construction was performed incorporating unique molecular identifiers. MiXCR, applied by TCRdb to the PCR reads, yields one record per CDR3 protein. The profile covers approximately 400,000 distinct CDR3 sequences, with approximately 10% appearing a single time and approximately 5% taken by the ten largest. The material was PBMCs from the stem cell graft donor, obtained from the stem cell graft. These receptors all stem from a human donor who donated a stem cell graft to a child with acute myeloid leukemia.

The genes are TRBV7-3 and TRBJ2-3, with 9 bases fitting TRBD2. CDR3 size: 16 residues. The V segment lost 5 bases and the J segment 2 bases; nucleotides outside the gene matches: 8. The germline CDR1 and CDR2 sequences are SGHTA and FQGTGA. CDR3 DNA: TGTGCCAGCAGCCTATGGACTAGCGCCAACACAGATACGCAGTATTTT. It translates to CASSLWTSANTDTQYF.

This clonotype was seen a handful of times. V gene TRBV30 combines with J gene TRBJ2-7; D might be TRBD2 (5 bases). CDR3 length equals 15 residues. Germline V gene sequence: CDR1 GTSNPN, CDR2 SVGIG (reference sequence). The V end lost 4 bases, the J end lost 1 base, and 17 bases lay between the germline ends. The CDR3: CAWKLLIPGSYEQYF. The DNA of the CDR3 is TGTGCCTGGAAGCTTTTGATTCCGGGGTCCTACGAGCAGTACTTC.

This clonotype was detected many times. The chain employs TRBV2 and TRBJ1-1, with D tentatively TRBD1 (6 bases). The CDR3 has 18 amino acids. Germline lookup yields CDR1 SNHLY and CDR2 FYNNEI. The ends were cut back, 0 bases at V and 1 base at J, with 18 bases in the middle. The CDR3 nucleotides are TGTGCCAGCAGTGAAGCGCCCCCCGGGGGCAGACCGAACACTGAAGCTTTCTTT. Translated, it gives CASSEAPPGGRPNTEAFF.

The V call is TRBV3-1, the J call TRBJ1-6; tentatively, D is TRBD1 (5 bases). Trimming took 0 bases from V and 7 from J, leaving 13 bases between them. This CDR3 spans 16 amino acids. Germline assignment: CDR1 LGHDT and CDR2 YNNKEL (reference sequence). CDR3 DNA sequence: TGTGCCAGCAGCCAAGACAGGGAAACTTGGAATTCACCCCTCCACTTT. This encodes CASSQDRETWNSPLHF.

This clonotype has just a few counts. The CDR3 ends on some other residue instead of the conserved phenylalanine or tryptophan, so this is likely a read error. The DNA is left out, because the CDR3 cannot be placed on it with certainty; the CDR3 is given as TCRdb lists it. This rearrangement joins TRBV7-3 to TRBJ2-5; the D call TRBD2 from the table was never checked on the DNA. The CDR3 numbers 12 amino acids, ends counted. Germline V lookup: CDR1 SGHTA, CDR2 FQGTGA. The CDR3 loop reads CASSQGLLPAPL.

This rearrangement joins TRBV11-2 to TRBJ2-3, with 10 bases that match TRBD2. CDR3 length: 15 amino acids. The germline CDR1 and CDR2 sequences are SGHAT and FQNNGV. The junction had 7 bases not matched to a gene; V was cut back by 5 bases and J by 5 bases. DNA for the CDR3: TGTGCCAGCAGCAAAAGCGGGAGGGCCTTAGATACGCAGTATTTT. It specifies CASSKSGRALDTQYF.

The V gene is TRBV6-1, the J gene TRBJ2-7, with TRBD1 identical over 7 bases. Looked up from germline, CDR1 is MNHNS and CDR2 is SASEGT. The junction had 9 bases not matched to a gene; V was cut back by 6 bases and J by 7 bases. This CDR3 is built from 13 residues. CDR3 protein: CASSRDREGEQYF. As DNA, the CDR3 is TGTGCCAGCAGCCGTGACAGGGAAGGAGAGCAGTACTTC.

Ten or more counts support this clonotype. The V call is TRBV20-1, the J call TRBJ2-1; 12 positions match TRBD2. This CDR3 has 15 amino acids. The germline V gene has CDR1 DFQATT and CDR2 SNEGSKA (reference sequence). After removal of 1 base from V and 12 bases from J, the junction contained 10 bases not matched to a gene. The CDR3 coding sequence is TGCAGTGCTAGAGGACTAGCGGGGGCAACCTCAGGGCAGTTCTTC. It is translated as CSARGLAGATSGQFF.

This clonotype was seen a handful of times. The rearrangement joins TRBV4-3 to TRBJ2-1; D is uncertain. The ends were cut back, 4 bases at V and 5 bases at J, with 24 bases in the middle. The CDR3 loop spans 18 amino acids. The germline gives CDR1 LGHNA, CDR2 YSLEER. CDR3 protein: CASSPHALELSRNNEQFF. In DNA form, the CDR3 reads TGCGCCAGCAGCCCCCACGCCCTCGAGCTGAGCAGAAACAATGAGCAGTTCTTC.

The sample holds a few counts of this clonotype. The V call is TRBV5-1, the J call TRBJ1-1; D might be TRBD1 (6 bases). V was clipped by 5 bases and J by 5 bases, with 25 bases between them. This CDR3 is built from 17 residues. Germline CDR1 and CDR2: SGHRS and YFSETQ. The CDR3: CASSRTAGAIEWTEAFF. CDR3 DNA sequence: TGCGCCAGCAGTAGGACAGCGGGGGCTATTGAGTGGACTGAAGCTTTCTTT.

V usage is TRBV6-2 or TRBV6-3 and J usage is TRBJ2-1, with D possibly being TRBD2 (5 bases). Germline assignment: CDR1 MNHEY and CDR2 SVGEGT. CDR3 size: 15 residues. The V and J ends lost 2 bases and 0 bases respectively, with 8 bases between them. CDR3 sequence reads: CASSYLASSYNEQFF. The CDR3 DNA follows: TGTGCCAGCAGTTACCTAGCCTCCTCCTACAATGAGCAGTTCTTC.

This chain links TRBV5-1 with TRBJ2-1, with TRBD1 as a possible D gene (5 bases). Deletions cut 0 bases from V and 6 bases from J, with 7 bases between. Per germline, CDR1 SGHRS and CDR2 YFSETQ. CDR3 length: 13 residues. The CDR3 here is CASSLVDSNEQFF. CDR3 sequence (DNA): TGCGCCAGCAGCTTGGTTGACAGCAATGAGCAGTTCTTC.

This clonotype has only a few counts. The chain employs TRBV20-1 and TRBJ2-2, with TRBD2 identical over 10 bases. The CDR3 spans 14 residues. The germline CDR1 and CDR2 sequences are DFQATT and SNEGSKA (reference sequence). V shed 6 bases and J 6 bases; nucleotides not matched to a gene: 7. In DNA form, the CDR3 reads TGCAGTGCCCCAGGCCTAGCGGGAGCCGGGGAGCTGTTTTTT. Translated, it gives CSAPGLAGAGELFF.

This clonotype has only a few counts. CDR3 residues: CASSPLTSGLSETQYF. CDR3 DNA: TGTGCCAGCAGTCCCCTGACTAGCGGTCTGTCAGAGACCCAGTACTTC. This chain connects TRBV6-1 to TRBJ2-5; 9 bases map to TRBD2. V lost 5 bases and J lost 4; bases outside the gene matches: 11. The CDR3 sequence is 16 residues long. Germline V gives CDR1 MNHNS, CDR2 SASEGT.

This clonotype was picked up a small number of times. This chain uses TRBV5-1 with TRBJ2-3, with no clear D. Looked up from germline, CDR1 is SGHRS and CDR2 is YFSETQ. Trimming left V 2 bases short and J 2 bases short, with 3 bases between. The CDR3 sequence is 12 residues long. The CDR3 coding sequence is TGCGCCAGCAGCTTCATCACAGATACGCAGTATTTT. It is translated as CASSFITDTQYF. Full variable domain (missing parts from reference TRBV5-1 and TRBJ2-3): KAGVTQTPRYLIKTRGQQVTLSCSPISGHRSVSWYQQTPGQGLQFLFEYFSETQRNKGNFPGRFSGRQFSNSRSEMNVSTLELGDSALYLCASSFITDTQYFGPGTRLTVL.

This clonotype was detected a few times. The chain couples TRBV29-1 to TRBJ2-3; tentatively, D is TRBD1 (5 bases). V dropped 7 bases and J dropped 4 bases, with 15 bases sitting between them. The germline V gene has CDR1 SQVTM and CDR2 ANQGSEA. The CDR3 runs 13 residues. The DNA for the CDR3 is TGCAGCGGCAGACAGCGTTTGGCAGATACGCAGTATTTT. Translated: CSGRQRLADTQYF.

The gene calls are TRBV12-3 or TRBV12-4 and TRBJ2-2; D is unresolved. The CDR3 has 16 amino acids. V lost 2 bases, J lost 6 bases, and 16 bases lay in between. The chain's CDR3 is CASSLKLPMVPGELFF. DNA of the CDR3: TGTGCCAGCAGTTTAAAACTCCCTATGGTCCCCGGGGAGCTGTTTTTT.

The chain is built from TRBV15 and TRBJ2-1; possibly TRBD2 for D (5 bases). Germline V gene data show CDR1 as LNHNV and CDR2 as YYDKDF (reference sequence). Deletions cut 3 bases from V and 5 bases from J, with 5 bases between. The CDR3 loop spans 12 amino acids. CDR3: CATSRGDNEQFF. Here the CDR3 DNA reads TGTGCCACCAGCAGGGGAGACAATGAGCAGTTCTTC.

This clonotype appeared many times. The chain uses TRBV7-3 and TRBJ2-1; D uncertain. The germline CDR1 and CDR2 sequences are SGHTA and FQGTGA. V was cut by 6 bases and J by 0 bases, with 12 bases left in between. The CDR3 contains 15 residues. CDR3 sequence (DNA): TGTGCCAGCAGTCCCGACACCCGCTCCTACAATGAGCAGTTCTTC. Translating gives CASSPDTRSYNEQFF.

This clonotype was seen more than once but under ten times. Germline is not matched at one junction end, which may reflect a read error. The rearrangement joins TRBV7-7 to TRBJ2-3, with 10 bases fitting TRBD2. This CDR3 contains 15 residues. From germline, CDR1 is SSHAT and CDR2 FNYEAQ (reference sequence). CDR3 sequence: CASSPTSGATDTQYF. The DNA of the CDR3 is TGTGCTAGCAGCCCTACTAGCGGGGCTACAGATACGCAGTATTTT.

This chain joins TRBV25-1 and TRBJ2-7; 9 positions match TRBD2. Germline V lookup: CDR1 MGHDK, CDR2 SYGVNS. V gave up 4 bases and J gave up 7 bases; unmatched junction bases: 5. There are 13 residues in the CDR3. CDR3 sequence: CASSAGLAGEQYF. CDR3 sequence (DNA): TGTGCCAGCAGTGCGGGACTAGCCGGGGAGCAGTACTTC.

Ten or more counts support this clonotype. The chain couples TRBV20-1 to TRBJ2-4; TRBD1 matches at 7 bases. Germline V gene sequence: CDR1 DFQATT, CDR2 SNEGSKA (reference sequence). This CDR3 has 17 amino acids. Trimming at V came to 6 bases and at J to 6 bases, leaving 20 bases not matched to a gene. The CDR3 spells CSAATRTGLLGGNIQYF. In DNA, the CDR3 is TGCAGTGCGGCAACTCGGACAGGCCTTTTAGGGGGAAACATTCAGTACTTC.

This clonotype was recorded a few times. This chain connects TRBV5-1 to TRBJ1-1; maybe TRBD1 (5 bases). This CDR3 contains 15 residues. The V and J ends lost 3 bases and 5 bases respectively, with 17 bases between them. CDR1 and CDR2 (germline): SGHRS, YFSETQ. CDR3 in amino acids: CASSSSSGPWTEAFF. The CDR3 DNA reads TGCGCCAGCAGCTCCTCATCAGGGCCCTGGACTGAAGCTTTCTTT.

This clonotype appeared many times. The chain is built from TRBV6-1 and TRBJ2-7; tentative D call: TRBD1 (6 bases). V was trimmed by 6 bases and J by 4 bases, leaving 10 bases between them. Germline V lookup: CDR1 MNHNS, CDR2 SASEGT. The CDR3 runs 12 residues. CDR3 amino acids: CASSEQGYEQYV. The DNA of the CDR3 is TGTGCCAGCAGCGAACAGGGATACGAGCAGTACGTC.

V and J are TRBV20-1 and TRBJ2-5, with TRBD1 as a possible D gene (5 bases). This CDR3 has 12 amino acids. V was clipped by 4 bases and J by 4 bases, with 10 bases between them. Germline CDR1 DFQATT, CDR2 SNEGSKA (reference sequence). DNA of the CDR3: TGCAGTGCTAAGATTAGGGGAGAGACCCAGTACTTC. This encodes CSAKIRGETQYF.

This clonotype was observed a few times. This sequence joins TRBV6-2 or TRBV6-3 and TRBJ2-7; 7 bases map to TRBD1. This CDR3 region has 14 residues. Losses at the gene ends were 10 bases for V and 9 bases for J; bases not matched to a gene: 18. Germline loops: CDR1 MNHEY, CDR2 SVGEGT. The CDR3 protein is CANSYGTAPRGQYV. CDR3 bases: TGTGCCAACTCATACGGGACAGCTCCCAGGGGGCAGTACGTC.

The chain couples TRBV5-1 to TRBJ2-3; 9 bases agree with TRBD2. Germline V gene lookup returns CDR1 SGHRS and CDR2 YFSETQ. The CDR3 length is 17 residues. Trimming took 3 bases from V and 3 from J; bases not matched to a gene: 11. The CDR3 loop reads CASSSAQSGGRTDTQYF. In DNA form, the CDR3 reads TGCGCCAGCAGCTCCGCTCAAAGCGGGGGGAGGACAGATACGCAGTATTTT.

The chain recombines TRBV20-1 with TRBJ2-1, with D perhaps TRBD1 or TRBD2 (6 bases each). Trimming shortened V by 7 bases and J by 0 bases, and 19 bases separated the two germline ends. This CDR3 region has 16 residues. From germline, CDR1 is DFQATT and CDR2 SNEGSKA (reference sequence). This chain's CDR3 is CSVWGRGRGSYNEQFF. Here the CDR3 DNA reads TGCAGTGTTTGGGGGCGGGGACGGGGCTCCTACAATGAGCAGTTCTTC.

This clonotype has ten or more counts. This chain links TRBV6-5 with TRBJ1-4; D uncertain. The CDR3 is 14 amino acids. V was shortened by 2 bases and J by 0 bases, with 4 bases between the two germline ends. Germline CDR1 is MNHEY and CDR2 is SVGAGI. CDR3 DNA: TGTGCCAGCAGTTACGCAGCAACTAATGAAAAACTGTTTTTT. This gives the protein CASSYAATNEKLFF.

This clonotype came up a few times. The chain links TRBV20-1 to TRBJ2-3; perhaps TRBD1 as D (5 bases). The CDR3 extends over 14 amino acids. CDR1 is DFQATT, CDR2 SNEGSKA, per germline (reference sequence). V was trimmed by 6 bases and J by 2 bases, leaving 15 bases between them. DNA of the CDR3: TGCAGTGCCGCCATGACAGCTAACACAGATACGCAGTATTTT. Residues: CSAAMTANTDTQYF.